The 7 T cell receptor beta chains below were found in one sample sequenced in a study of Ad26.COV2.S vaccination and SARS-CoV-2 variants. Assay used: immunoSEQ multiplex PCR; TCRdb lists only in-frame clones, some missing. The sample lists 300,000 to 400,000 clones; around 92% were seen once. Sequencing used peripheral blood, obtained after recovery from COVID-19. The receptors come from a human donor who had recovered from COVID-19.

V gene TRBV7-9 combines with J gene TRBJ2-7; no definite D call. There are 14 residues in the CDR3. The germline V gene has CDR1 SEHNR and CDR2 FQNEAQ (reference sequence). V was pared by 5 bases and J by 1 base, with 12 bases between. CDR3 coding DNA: TGTGCCAGCAGCGGGCTTTGGGATTCCTACGAGCAGTACTTC. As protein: CASSGLWDSYEQYF.

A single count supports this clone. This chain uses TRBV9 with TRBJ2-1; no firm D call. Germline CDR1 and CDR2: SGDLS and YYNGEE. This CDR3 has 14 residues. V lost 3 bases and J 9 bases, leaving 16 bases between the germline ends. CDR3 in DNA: TGTGCCAGCAGCGGAACCGGGTCTTGGGGTGAGCAGTTCTTC. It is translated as CASSGTGSWGEQFF.

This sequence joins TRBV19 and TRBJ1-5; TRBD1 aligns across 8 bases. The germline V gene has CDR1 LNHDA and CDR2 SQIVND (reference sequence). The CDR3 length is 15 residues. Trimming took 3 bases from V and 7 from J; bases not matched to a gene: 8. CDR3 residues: CASSIGQGAGQPQHF. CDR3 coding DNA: TGTGCCAGTAGTATCGGGCAGGGGGCAGGACAGCCCCAGCATTTT. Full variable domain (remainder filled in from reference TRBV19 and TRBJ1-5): DGGITQSPKYLFRKEGQNVTLSCEQNLNHDAMYWYRQDPGQGLRLIYYSQIVNDFQKGDIAEGYSVSREKKESFPLTVTSAQKNPTAFYLCASSIGQGAGQPQHFGDGTRLSIL.

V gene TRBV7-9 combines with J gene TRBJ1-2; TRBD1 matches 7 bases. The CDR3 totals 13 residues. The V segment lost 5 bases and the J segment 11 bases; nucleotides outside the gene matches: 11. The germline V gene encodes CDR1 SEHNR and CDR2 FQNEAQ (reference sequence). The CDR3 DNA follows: TGTGCCAGCAGCCCGACGGGACAGCCGAAATACACCTTC. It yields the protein CASSPTGQPKYTF.

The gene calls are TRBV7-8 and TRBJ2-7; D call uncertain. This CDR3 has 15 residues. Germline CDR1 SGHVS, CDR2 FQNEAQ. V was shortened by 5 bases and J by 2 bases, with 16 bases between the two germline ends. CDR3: CASSPISLRAYEQYF. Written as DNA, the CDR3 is TGTGCCAGCAGCCCAATAAGTTTGCGTGCCTACGAGCAGTACTTC.

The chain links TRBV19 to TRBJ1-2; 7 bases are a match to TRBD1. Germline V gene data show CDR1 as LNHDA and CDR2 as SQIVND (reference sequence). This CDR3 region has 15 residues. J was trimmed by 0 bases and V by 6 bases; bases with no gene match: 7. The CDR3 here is CASRQQGNANYGYTF. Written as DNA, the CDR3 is TGTGCCAGTAGACAACAGGGGAATGCTAACTATGGCTACACCTTC.

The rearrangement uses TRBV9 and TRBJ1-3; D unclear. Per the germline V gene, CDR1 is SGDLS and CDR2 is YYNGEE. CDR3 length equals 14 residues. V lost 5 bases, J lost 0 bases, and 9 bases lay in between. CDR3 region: CASRPGGSGNTIYF. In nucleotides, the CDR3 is TGTGCCAGCAGACCTGGAGGCTCTGGAAACACCATATATTTT.